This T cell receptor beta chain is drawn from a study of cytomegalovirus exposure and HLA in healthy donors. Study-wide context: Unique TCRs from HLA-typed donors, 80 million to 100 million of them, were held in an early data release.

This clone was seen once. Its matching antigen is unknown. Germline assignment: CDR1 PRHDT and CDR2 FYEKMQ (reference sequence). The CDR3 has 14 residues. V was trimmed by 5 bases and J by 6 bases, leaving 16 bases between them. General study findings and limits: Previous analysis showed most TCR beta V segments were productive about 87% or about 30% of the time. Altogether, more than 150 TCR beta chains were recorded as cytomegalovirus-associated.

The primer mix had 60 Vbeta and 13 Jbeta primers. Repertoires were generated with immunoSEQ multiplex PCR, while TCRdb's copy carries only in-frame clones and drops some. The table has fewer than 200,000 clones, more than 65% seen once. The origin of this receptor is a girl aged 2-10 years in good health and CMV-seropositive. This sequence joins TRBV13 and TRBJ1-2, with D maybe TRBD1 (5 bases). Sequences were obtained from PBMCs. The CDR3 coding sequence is TGTGCCAGCAGCGTAGAGGAGGGGCCCCATGGCTACACCTTC. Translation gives CASSVEEGPHGYTF. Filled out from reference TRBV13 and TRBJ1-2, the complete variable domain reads AAGVIQSPRHLIKEKRETATLKCYPIPRHDTVYWYQQGPGQDPQFLISFYEKMQSDKGSIPDRFSAQQFSDYHSELNMSSLELGDSALYFCASSVEEGPHGYTFGSGTRLTVV.